A selection of T cell receptor beta chains follows, all from one sample in a study of blood T cell repertoires in COVID-19. TCRdb keeps only in-frame clones here, not all; method: immunoSEQ multiplex PCR. Of about 260,000 clones listed, about 88% are singletons. Sequencing was performed on peripheral blood. Receptors were obtained from a woman under 40 with COVID-19, enrolled during active disease. The CDR3 runs from the conserved cysteine through the conserved F or W. Each record gives: CDR3 protein, CDR3 DNA, clone size, D gene, J gene, V gene. The D gene is left open where the match is weak. Clone sizes are given selectively: once, few, many, or a class where the clone is expanded.

CDR3 protein: CASSREGRDGYTF; CDR3 DNA: TGCGCCAGCAGCCGGGAGGGGCGCGATGGCTACACCTTC; clone size: .; D gene: .; J gene: TRBJ1-2; V gene: TRBV5-1
CDR3 protein: CASSLRREGLDTQYF; CDR3 DNA: TGCGCCAGCAGCCTCCGGCGGGAGGGCCTAGATACGCAGTATTTT; clone size: few; D gene: TRBD2; J gene: TRBJ2-3; V gene: TRBV4-3
CDR3 protein: CASSPQGGKSTDTQYF; CDR3 DNA: TGCGCCAGCAGCCCCCAGGGCGGTAAAAGCACAGATACGCAGTATTTT; clone size: .; D gene: .; J gene: TRBJ2-3; V gene: TRBV5-1
CDR3 protein: CAGQGRNSGANVLTF; CDR3 DNA: TGTGCCGGACAGGGGAGAAACTCTGGGGCCAACGTCCTGACTTTC; clone size: .; D gene: TRBD1; J gene: TRBJ2-6; V gene: TRBV30
CDR3 protein: CASSLGRSGETQYF; CDR3 DNA: TGTGCCAGCAGTTTAGGGAGGTCAGGAGAGACCCAGTACTTC; clone size: .; D gene: .; J gene: TRBJ2-5; V gene: TRBV28
CDR3 protein: CASSGGLAGGTDTQYF; CDR3 DNA: TGCGCCAGCAGCGGGGGACTAGCGGGAGGCACAGATACGCAGTATTTT; clone size: .; D gene: TRBD2; J gene: TRBJ2-3; V gene: TRBV5-1
CDR3 protein: CASSFSEGVKRNEQFF; CDR3 DNA: TGTGCCAGCAGTTTTTCAGAGGGGGTAAAAAGAAATGAGCAGTTCTTC; clone size: once; D gene: .; J gene: TRBJ2-1; V gene: TRBV28
CDR3 protein: CASSLGLAGDTGELFF; CDR3 DNA: TGTGCCAGCAGCCTAGGACTAGCGGGTGACACCGGGGAGCTGTTTTTT; clone size: .; D gene: TRBD2; J gene: TRBJ2-2; V gene: TRBV5-4
CDR3 protein: CASSRLTRGALHF; CDR3 DNA: TGTGCCAGCAGTAGACTGACTCGGGGGGCCCTCCACTTT; clone size: .; D gene: .; J gene: TRBJ1-6; V gene: TRBV3-1/TRBV3-2
CDR3 protein: CASRSAGGPYEQYF; CDR3 DNA: TGTGCCAGTAGGTCAGCGGGAGGGCCCTACGAGCAGTACTTC; clone size: .; D gene: TRBD2; J gene: TRBJ2-7; V gene: TRBV19
CDR3 protein: CATSDAGTSVEVDTQYF; CDR3 DNA: TGTGCCACCAGTGATGCCGGGACTAGCGTGGAAGTAGATACGCAGTATTTT; clone size: .; D gene: TRBD2; J gene: TRBJ2-3; V gene: TRBV24-1
CDR3 protein: CASRGGNYGYTF; CDR3 DNA: TGTGCCAGCAGAGGGGGCAACTATGGCTACACCTTC; clone size: .; D gene: TRBD1; J gene: TRBJ1-2; V gene: TRBV27
CDR3 protein: CASSLGTSGANTDTQYF; CDR3 DNA: TGTGCCAGCAGTTTGGGTACTAGCGGGGCAAACACAGATACGCAGTATTTT; clone size: .; D gene: TRBD2; J gene: TRBJ2-3; V gene: TRBV27
CDR3 protein: CASSVEGAGANVLTF; CDR3 DNA: TGTGCCAGCAGTGTAGAGGGAGCTGGGGCCAACGTCCTGACTTTC; clone size: .; D gene: .; J gene: TRBJ2-6; V gene: TRBV2
CDR3 protein: CAISTGAPGYTF; CDR3 DNA: TGTGCCATCAGTACAGGGGCCCCTGGCTACACCTTC; clone size: .; D gene: TRBD1; J gene: TRBJ1-2; V gene: TRBV10-3
CDR3 protein: CASRRERNSPLHF; CDR3 DNA: TGTGCCAGCAGGAGGGAGAGGAATTCACCCCTCCACTTT; clone size: .; D gene: .; J gene: TRBJ1-6; V gene: TRBV6-5
CDR3 protein: CASSYLGQGVNEQYF; CDR3 DNA: TGTGCCAGCAGCTACCTGGGACAGGGGGTTAATGAGCAGTACTTC; clone size: .; D gene: TRBD1; J gene: TRBJ2-7; V gene: TRBV28
CDR3 protein: CASSLPSERAWSNQPQHF; CDR3 DNA: TGTGCCAGCAGTTTACCCTCGGAGAGGGCTTGGAGCAATCAGCCCCAGCATTTT; clone size: .; D gene: .; J gene: TRBJ1-5; V gene: TRBV28